This is a list of T cell receptor beta chains from one sample in a study of T cell responses to AZD1222 COVID-19 vaccine. Profiled with immunoSEQ multiplex PCR; TCRdb holds only in-frame clones, not every one. This sample has 130,000 or so clones, with about 79% found just once. The sample here was peripheral blood, taken 28 days after the second AZD1222 dose. All receptors come from an adult who received the AZD1222 COVID-19 vaccine. The CDR3 runs from the conserved cysteine through the conserved F or W. D genes are given only for firm matches. For some rows the clone size is stated as once, few or many, or as a class when expanded; others skip it.

j_call clone_size d_call v_call cdr3_aa cdr3_nt
TRBJ1-1 . . TRBV4-3 CASSQGVGLNTEAFF TGCGCCAGCAGCCAAGGTGTCGGTCTGAACACTGAAGCTTTCTTT
TRBJ1-2 . . TRBV3-1/TRBV3-2 CASSHRGTNYGYTF TGTGCCAGCAGTCACCGGGGGACTAACTATGGCTACACCTTC
TRBJ2-2 . . TRBV19 CASSIGQFRTGELFF TGTGCCAGTAGTATTGGCCAGTTCCGCACCGGGGAGCTGTTTTTT
TRBJ1-1 . . TRBV7-3 CASSLLGGNTEAFF TGTGCCAGCAGCTTACTAGGGGGGAACACTGAAGCTTTCTTT
TRBJ1-1 . . TRBV6-5 CASSYTNGRAFF TGTGCCAGCAGTTACACTAATGGGAGAGCTTTCTTT
TRBJ2-5 . . TRBV11-2 CASSPGARGAETQYF TGTGCCAGCAGCCCGGGGGCCAGGGGAGCGGAGACCCAGTACTTC
TRBJ2-7 . . TRBV7-9 CASSSRVGSTYEQYF TGTGCCAGCAGCTCACGCGTGGGCAGTACCTACGAGCAGTACTTC
TRBJ1-5 . TRBD1 TRBV28 CASHRGRGEPQHF TGTGCCAGCCACAGGGGCAGGGGGGAGCCCCAGCATTTT
TRBJ2-2 . TRBD1 TRBV4-1 CASGRTGRSTGELFF TGCGCCAGCGGCAGGACAGGGCGAAGCACCGGGGAGCTGTTTTTT
TRBJ1-1 . . TRBV18 CASSPGPSNTEAFF TGTGCCAGCTCTCCCGGGCCATCGAACACTGAAGCTTTCTTT
TRBJ2-1 . . TRBV4-1 CASSQDTMEDEQFF TGCGCCAGCAGCCAAGATACTATGGAGGATGAGCAGTTCTTC
TRBJ1-2 many . TRBV4-1 CASSLEQGQGDGYTF TGCGCCAGCAGCCTAGAGCAAGGGCAGGGCGACGGCTACACCTTC
TRBJ1-1 . . TRBV14 CASSQDGGPPKNTEAFF TGTGCCAGCAGCCAAGATGGAGGACCCCCTAAGAACACTGAAGCTTTCTTT
TRBJ1-3 few . TRBV19 CASTGQLSGNTIYF TGTGCCAGTACTGGACAGCTCTCTGGAAACACCATATATTTT
TRBJ2-1 . . TRBV7-2 CASSFPGVNEQFF TGTGCCAGCAGCTTTCCGGGTGTGAATGAGCAGTTCTTC